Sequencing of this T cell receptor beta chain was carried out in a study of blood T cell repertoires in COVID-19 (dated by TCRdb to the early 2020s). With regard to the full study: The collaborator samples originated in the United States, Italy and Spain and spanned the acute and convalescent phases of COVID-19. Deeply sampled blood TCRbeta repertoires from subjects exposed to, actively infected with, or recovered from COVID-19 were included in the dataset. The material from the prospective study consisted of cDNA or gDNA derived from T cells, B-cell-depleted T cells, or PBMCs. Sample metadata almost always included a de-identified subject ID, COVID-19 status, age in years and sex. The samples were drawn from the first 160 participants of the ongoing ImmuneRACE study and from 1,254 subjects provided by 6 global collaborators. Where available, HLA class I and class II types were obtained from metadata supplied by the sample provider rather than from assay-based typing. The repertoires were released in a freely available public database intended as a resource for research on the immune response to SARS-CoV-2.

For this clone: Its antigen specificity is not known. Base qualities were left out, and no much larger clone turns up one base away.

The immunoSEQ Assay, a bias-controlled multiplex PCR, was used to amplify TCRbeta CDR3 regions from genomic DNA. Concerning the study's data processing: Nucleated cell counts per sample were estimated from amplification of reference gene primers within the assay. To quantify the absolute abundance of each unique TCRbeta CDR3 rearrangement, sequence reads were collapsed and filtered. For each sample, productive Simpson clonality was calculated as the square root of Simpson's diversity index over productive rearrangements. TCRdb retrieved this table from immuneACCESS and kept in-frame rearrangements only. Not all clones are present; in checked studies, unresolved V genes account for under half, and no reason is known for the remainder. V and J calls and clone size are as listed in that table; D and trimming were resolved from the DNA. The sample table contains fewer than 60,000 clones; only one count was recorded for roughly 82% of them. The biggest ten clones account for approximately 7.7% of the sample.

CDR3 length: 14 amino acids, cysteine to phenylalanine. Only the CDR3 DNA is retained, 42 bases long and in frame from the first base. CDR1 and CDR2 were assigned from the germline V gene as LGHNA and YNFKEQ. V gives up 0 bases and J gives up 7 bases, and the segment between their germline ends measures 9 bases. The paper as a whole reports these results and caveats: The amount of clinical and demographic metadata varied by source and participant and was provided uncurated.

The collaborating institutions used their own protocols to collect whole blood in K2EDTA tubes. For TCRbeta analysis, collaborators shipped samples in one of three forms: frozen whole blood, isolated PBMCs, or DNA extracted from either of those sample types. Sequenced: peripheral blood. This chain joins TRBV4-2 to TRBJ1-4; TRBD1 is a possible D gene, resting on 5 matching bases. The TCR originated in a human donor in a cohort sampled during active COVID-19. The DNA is TGTGCCAGCAGCCAAGATCGGGGGTTTGAAAAACTGTTTTTT. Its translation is CASSQDRGFEKLFF.